The rows below give T cell receptor beta chains drawn from one sample of a study of molecular identifiers for immune sequencing clone quantification. Each CDR3 protein is one row after TCRdb ran MiXCR on the PCR reads. The sample has some 320,000 distinct CDR3 sequences, roughly a fifth seen once. Sequenced material: naive CD8+ T cells from blood, with Jurkat cell RNA spiked in. These receptors came from a human donor in good health. Some libraries in this study had Jurkat cell RNA spiked in. The conserved cysteine and the conserved F or W are not part of the CDR3 here. Clone size appears in some rows only: once, few, many, or a class for an expanded clone.

CDR3: ASSLWGTDMNTEAS
size: .
J: TRBJ1-1
length: 14
V: TRBV7-8

CDR3: ASSDPGGGEYEQY
size: .
J: TRBJ2-7
length: 13
V: TRBV28

CDR3: SVRTSTGELF
size: many
J: TRBJ2-2
length: 10
V: TRBV29-1

CDR3: ASSLVPRNEQY
size: many
J: TRBJ2-7
length: 11
V: TRBV12-3/TRBV12-4

CDR3: ASDLGGFGQPQH
size: .
J: TRBJ1-5
length: 12
V: TRBV12-5

CDR3: ASSQGTGVGTEAF
size: many
J: TRBJ1-1
length: 13
V: TRBV4-1

CDR3: ASSYLPGPNTEAF
size: many
J: TRBJ1-1
length: 13
V: TRBV5-1

CDR3: SVLGGADTEAF
size: many
J: TRBJ1-1
length: 11
V: TRBV29-1

CDR3: SAAEQSFNYGYT
size: once
J: TRBJ1-2
length: 12
V: TRBV29-1

CDR3: ASSLGTSGTDTQY
size: many
J: TRBJ2-3
length: 13
V: TRBV7-6

CDR3: ASSEVSYEQY
size: many
J: TRBJ2-7
length: 10
V: TRBV2

CDR3: ASSLAARSYEQY
size: many
J: TRBJ2-7
length: 12
V: TRBV5-1

CDR3: ASSFGRGQSYEQY
size: few
J: TRBJ2-7
length: 13
V: TRBV19

CDR3: ASSLPDNTDTQY
size: once
J: TRBJ2-3
length: 12
V: TRBV27

CDR3: ASSLAGSADTQY
size: .
J: TRBJ2-3
length: 12
V: TRBV27

CDR3: SVQTGSGTEAF
size: many
J: TRBJ1-1
length: 11
V: TRBV29-1

CDR3: ASSLDTPPEQF
size: few
J: TRBJ2-1
length: 11
V: TRBV5-6

CDR3: AGSLVAGADTQY
size: few
J: TRBJ2-3
length: 12
V: TRBV11-2

CDR3: ASSSSGGATDTQY
size: many
J: TRBJ2-3
length: 13
V: TRBV12-3/TRBV12-4

CDR3: ASIYKLGLNTEAF
size: many
J: TRBJ1-1
length: 13
V: TRBV6-6

CDR3: ATSESGPIRQPQH
size: many
J: TRBJ1-5
length: 13
V: TRBV24-1

CDR3: ATSTGQGANEQF
size: many
J: TRBJ2-1
length: 12
V: TRBV15

CDR3: AGSEGAGTGGNQPQH
size: .
J: TRBJ1-5
length: 15
V: TRBV6-1

CDR3: ASSQDQAGSSYNEQF
size: many
J: TRBJ2-1
length: 15
V: TRBV4-1

CDR3: ASSDDPNTEAF
size: many
J: TRBJ1-1
length: 11
V: TRBV2

CDR3: ASSLGRHMNTEAF
size: .
J: TRBJ1-1
length: 13
V: TRBV13

CDR3: ASSIGSPTDTQY
size: many
J: TRBJ2-3
length: 12
V: TRBV19

CDR3: ASSLGTGSTYGYT
size: many
J: TRBJ1-2
length: 13
V: TRBV5-4

CDR3: ASSFNTRGAETDTQY
size: many
J: TRBJ2-3
length: 15
V: TRBV7-6

CDR3: ASSVGQGYTDTQY
size: many
J: TRBJ2-3
length: 13
V: TRBV5-1

CDR3: ASSLGTGTGTYEQY
size: many
J: TRBJ2-7
length: 14
V: TRBV7-8

CDR3: ASERELTYSSTDTQY
size: many
J: TRBJ2-3
length: 15
V: TRBV2

CDR3: ASSRDRTSYQPQH
size: .
J: TRBJ1-5
length: 13
V: TRBV4-3

CDR3: SATKTGEALFSSYEQY
size: few
J: TRBJ2-7
length: 16
V: TRBV20-1

CDR3: ASSWAPRNEKLF
size: many
J: TRBJ1-4
length: 12
V: TRBV4-1

CDR3: ASSETSGRYAPYEQY
size: many
J: TRBJ2-7
length: 15
V: TRBV7-2

CDR3: ASSIGTLDTDTQY
size: many
J: TRBJ2-3
length: 13
V: TRBV19

CDR3: ASSLIGAGEGSTEAF
size: many
J: TRBJ1-1
length: 15
V: TRBV7-9

CDR3: ASSFGLAIGANVLT
size: many
J: TRBJ2-6
length: 14
V: TRBV7-9

CDR3: ASSFGSTDTQY
size: many
J: TRBJ2-3
length: 11
V: TRBV12-3/TRBV12-4

CDR3: ASSSGLAGANTDTQY
size: many
J: TRBJ2-3
length: 15
V: TRBV5-8

CDR3: ASSETTGSASYEQY
size: few
J: TRBJ2-7
length: 14
V: TRBV4-2

CDR3: AIGEDSNQPQH
size: few
J: TRBJ1-5
length: 11
V: TRBV10-3

CDR3: ASRLGEQF
size: many
J: TRBJ2-1
length: 8
V: TRBV2

CDR3: ASSYSRGRPETQY
size: many
J: TRBJ2-5
length: 13
V: TRBV6-5

CDR3: AISSSLAGGSYEQY
size: .
J: TRBJ2-7
length: 14
V: TRBV7-9

CDR3: ALTTGDSYGYT
size: many
J: TRBJ1-2
length: 11
V: TRBV30

CDR3: AWSVPSLAYEQY
size: .
J: TRBJ2-7
length: 12
V: TRBV30

CDR3: ASSYRRTTSGSSTDTQY
size: many
J: TRBJ2-3
length: 17
V: TRBV7-9

CDR3: SSSQDLWAADTQY
size: few
J: TRBJ2-3
length: 13
V: TRBV4-3

CDR3: ASNPLYLAPTDTQY
size: .
J: TRBJ2-3
length: 14
V: TRBV27

CDR3: ASSYLAGVSGELF
size: many
J: TRBJ2-2
length: 13
V: TRBV6-2/TRBV6-3

CDR3: ASSLGLASAV
size: many
J: TRBJ1-1
length: 10
V: TRBV5-5

CDR3: ASQRQGREKLF
size: many
J: TRBJ1-4
length: 11
V: TRBV19

CDR3: ASSEVLETQY
size: .
J: TRBJ2-5
length: 10
V: TRBV25-1